This entry lists 20 T cell receptor beta chains sequenced from one sample in a study of T cells in Graves' hyperthyroidism and ophthalmopathy. Template material for amplifying TCR beta CDR3 regions consisted of RNA transcripts. When the TCR CDR3 underwent first-round RT-PCR, the HTBI primer set was used. A single record per CDR3 protein comes from TCRdb applying MiXCR to the multiplex PCR reads. This table has about 130,000 distinct CDR3 sequences, approximately 20% appearing once. Specimen: blood. These receptors all come from a woman aged 45-65 years with Graves' hyperthyroidism that later progressed to Graves' ophthalmopathy.

This clonotype has ten or more counts. The genes are TRBV20-1 and TRBJ1-5, with 8 bases lining up with TRBD1. The CDR3 is 15 amino acids. Germline CDR1 DFQATT, CDR2 SNEGSKA (reference sequence). The ends lost 3 bases at V and 0 bases at J; junction bases unmatched: 4. The CDR3 nucleotides read TGCAGTGCTAGGTACAGGGGGGTTAGCAATCAGCCCCAGCATTTT. It translates to CSARYRGVSNQPQHF.

This clonotype was observed a few times. V and J are TRBV7-9 and TRBJ2-6, with unresolved D. The V end was cut by 4 bases, the J end by 14 bases, with 12 bases between. In germline, CDR1 is SEHNR, CDR2 FQNEAQ (reference sequence). The length of the CDR3 is 12 residues. The CDR3, as DNA: TGTGCCAGCAGCTCAAACAGCTTGATCCTGACTTTC. Translating gives CASSSNSLILTF.

The chain joins TRBV20-1 to TRBJ2-7; D is possibly TRBD1 (5 bases). Germline CDR1 is DFQATT and CDR2 is SNEGSKA (reference sequence). Trimming cost V 8 bases and J 7 bases, with 15 bases left between them. The CDR3 has 11 amino acids. DNA of the CDR3: TGCAGTATACATCAGGGTTGGGAGCAGTACTTC. This encodes CSIHQGWEQYF.

This clonotype was picked up many times. The chain employs TRBV3-1 and TRBJ1-1; D is uncertain. Trimming pared 0 bases from V and 5 bases from J, leaving 13 bases between. Looked up from germline, CDR1 is LGHDT and CDR2 is YNNKEL (reference sequence). The CDR3 runs 15 residues. CDR3 residues: CASSQERGIGTEAFF. The CDR3 DNA is TGTGCCAGCAGCCAAGAGAGAGGGATAGGGACTGAAGCTTTCTTT.

This clonotype was seen repeatedly, ten times or more. The rearrangement links TRBV30 to TRBJ1-3; the match to TRBD1 covers 7 bases. CDR1 is GTSNPN and CDR2 is SVGIG in the germline V gene (reference sequence). This CDR3 is built from 13 residues. Unmatched junction bases numbered 4, after V lost 6 bases and J lost 2 bases. CDR3 residues: CACQGETGNTIYF. The CDR3 region has the DNA TGTGCCTGTCAGGGGGAAACTGGAAACACCATATATTTT.

In DNA, the CDR3 is TGCGCCAGCAGCCAAGCTAGCGGGGCTCAAGAGACCCAGTACTTC. Encoded protein: CASSQASGAQETQYF. The V and J genes are TRBV4-1 and TRBJ2-5; TRBD2 aligns across 9 bases. Germline V gives CDR1 MGHRA, CDR2 YSYEKL. The CDR3 is made up of 15 amino acids. Trimming cost V 1 base and J 2 bases; bases outside gene matches: 2.

This clonotype was seen at least ten times. The chain employs TRBV2 and TRBJ1-5, with D unresolved. This CDR3 has 12 residues. V lost 6 bases, J lost 3 bases, and 6 bases lay in between. Germline-derived CDR1 and CDR2 are SNHLY and FYNNEI. Here the CDR3 reads CASRITNQPQHF. The CDR3 nucleotides are TGTGCCAGCAGGATTACCAATCAGCCCCAGCATTTT.

The genes are TRBV20-1 and TRBJ2-1, with 7 positions matching TRBD1. Per germline, CDR1 DFQATT and CDR2 SNEGSKA (reference sequence). V dropped 7 bases and J dropped 5; count of bases not matched to a gene: 8. This CDR3 contains 13 residues. The CDR3 sequence is CSVQGDSDNEQFF. CDR3 DNA sequence: TGCAGTGTTCAGGGGGACAGCGACAATGAGCAGTTCTTC.

There are many counts of this clonotype. The rearrangement links TRBV3-1 to TRBJ1-4; D gene unclear. The CDR3 runs 14 residues. Germline-derived CDR1 and CDR2 are LGHDT and YNNKEL (reference sequence). V was clipped by 1 base and J by 6 bases, with 9 bases between them. This CDR3 is CASSQGYRDEKLFF. CDR3 in DNA: TGTGCCAGCAGCCAAGGATATAGAGATGAAAAACTGTTTTTT.

This clonotype was detected ten times or more. J is TRBJ2-5 and V is TRBV13, with 7 nucleotides matching TRBD1. The CDR3 runs to 16 residues. The junction had 12 bases not matched to a gene; V was cut back by 3 bases and J by 5 bases. Germline values: CDR1 PRHDT, CDR2 FYEKMQ (reference sequence). The CDR3 region has the DNA TGTGCCAGCAGCTTTGGGGAGAACACAGGGGTGGAGACCCAGTACTTC. Translating gives CASSFGENTGVETQYF.

This clonotype was counted between two and nine times. The rearrangement uses TRBV11-2 and TRBJ2-2; 8 bases align to TRBD1. The CDR3 loop spans 15 amino acids. V lost 10 bases, J lost 3 bases, and 10 bases stayed unmatched. Germline V gene sequence: CDR1 SGHAT, CDR2 FQNNGV. Here the CDR3 reads CAIKTGVGHTGELFF. For the CDR3, the DNA is TGTGCCATTAAGACAGGGGTCGGACACACCGGGGAGCTGTTTTTT.

This clonotype came up many times. The genes are TRBV2 and TRBJ1-2; D might be TRBD1 (6 bases). CDR3 length: 12 amino acids. CDR1 and CDR2 from the germline V gene are SNHLY and FYNNEI. The V end lost 2 bases, the J end lost 7 bases, and 8 bases lay between the germline ends. The CDR3: CASSERGLGYTF. CDR3 sequence (DNA): TGTGCCAGCAGTGAACGGGGGCTTGGCTACACCTTC.

With respect to this clonotype: This clone may be a read error of a much larger clone one base away. V gene TRBV19 combines with J gene TRBJ1-1, with D possibly being TRBD1 (6 bases). Germline V gives CDR1 LNHDA, CDR2 SQIVND (reference sequence). This CDR3 region has 14 residues. The CDR3 protein is CAGSIQGPNTEAFF. DNA of the CDR3: TGTGCCGGTAGTATCCAGGGGCCGAACACTGAAGCTTTCTTT. Filled out from reference TRBV19 and TRBJ1-1, the complete variable domain reads DGGITQSPKYLFRKEGQNVTLSCEQNLNHDAMYWYRQDPGQGLRLIYYSQIVNDFQKGDIAEGYSVSREKKESFPLTVTSAQKNPTAFYLCAGSIQGPNTEAFFGQGTRLTVV.

The chain couples TRBV7-8 to TRBJ1-5, with D possibly matching TRBD1 (5 bases). Germline values: CDR1 SGHVS, CDR2 FQNEAQ. The germline V and J ends were trimmed by 5 bases and 6 bases, with 17 bases remaining between them. CDR3 length equals 15 residues. This chain's CDR3 is CASSNVRGASQPQHF. In DNA, the CDR3 is TGTGCCAGCAGCAACGTAAGGGGAGCGAGTCAGCCCCAGCATTTT.

Here the CDR3 reads CASRFRATGTGYNEQFF. For the CDR3, the DNA is TGTGCCAGTAGATTTCGGGCAACCGGGACAGGTTACAATGAGCAGTTCTTC. The V gene is TRBV19, the J gene TRBJ2-1; TRBD1 matches at 8 bases. V was pared by 6 bases and J by 4 bases, with 14 bases of the junction left unmatched. The CDR3 loop spans 17 amino acids. Germline V lookup: CDR1 LNHDA, CDR2 SQIVND (reference sequence). The entire variable domain, with the rest obtained from reference TRBV19 and TRBJ2-1, is as follows: DGGITQSPKYLFRKEGQNVTLSCEQNLNHDAMYWYRQDPGQGLRLIYYSQIVNDFQKGDIAEGYSVSREKKESFPLTVTSAQKNPTAFYLCASRFRATGTGYNEQFFGPGTRLTVL.

This clonotype was observed a handful of times. V and J are TRBV19 and TRBJ2-3; D is unresolved. CDR3 length equals 13 residues. Germline V CDR1 and CDR2: LNHDA, SQIVND (reference sequence). V was shortened by 4 bases and J by 8 bases, with 13 bases between the two germline ends. The CDR3 bases are TGTGCCAGTAGTACGGGCCCCCCCGCTACGCAGTATTTT. As protein: CASSTGPPATQYF.

This clonotype came up a few times. The chain joins TRBV19 to TRBJ1-1; a weak D match, TRBD1 (5 bases). This CDR3 spans 14 amino acids. Germline values: CDR1 LNHDA, CDR2 SQIVND (reference sequence). V was clipped by 3 bases and J by 6 bases, with 14 bases between them. CDR3 loop: CASSIRSQGPEAFF. DNA for the CDR3: TGTGCCAGTAGTATTCGGTCCCAGGGCCCTGAAGCTTTCTTT.

The V and J genes are TRBV6-1 and TRBJ1-1; 11 bases agree with TRBD1. J gave up 12 bases and V 8 bases, and 11 bases lay outside the gene matches. Germline CDR1 and CDR2: MNHNS and SASEGT. The CDR3 sequence is 13 residues long. DNA for the CDR3: TGTGCCAGCCAACGGAGGACAGGGGGCGGAACTTTCTTT. It is translated as CASQRRTGGGTFF.

The V gene is TRBV20-1, the J gene TRBJ2-2; D might be TRBD1 (6 bases). The length of the CDR3 is 16 residues. Looked up from germline, CDR1 is DFQATT and CDR2 is SNEGSKA (reference sequence). Trimming pared 5 bases from V and 2 bases from J, leaving 18 bases between. The CDR3 coding sequence is TGCAGTGCTCCCTCCAGGGGAGAGAGAAACACCGGGGAGCTGTTTTTT. Translated: CSAPSRGERNTGELFF.

V gene TRBV28 combines with J gene TRBJ1-2, with D possibly being TRBD1 (6 bases). Germline V gene data show CDR1 as MDHEN and CDR2 as SYDVKM. This CDR3 spans 14 amino acids. The germline V and J ends were trimmed by 4 bases and 6 bases, with 15 bases remaining between them. This chain's CDR3 is CASSSTGNRHGYTF. CDR3 nucleotide sequence: TGTGCCAGCAGTTCCACAGGGAACCGACATGGCTACACCTTC.